The rows below give T cell receptor beta chains drawn from one sample of a study of cytomegalovirus exposure and HLA in healthy donors. Data came from immunoSEQ multiplex PCR; TCRdb stores just in-frame clones and leaves some out. The table has more than 150,000 clones, around 80% seen once. Sequencing was performed on PBMCs. Receptors originate from a man between 18 and 35 years old in good health and CMV-seronegative. CDR3s include the opening cysteine and the closing phenylalanine or tryptophan. The order of the fields is J gene, V gene, CDR3 protein.

J: TRBJ2-7; V: TRBV13; CDR3: CASGQLAHEQYF
J: TRBJ2-5; V: TRBV30; CDR3: CAWAGGTGQEKTQYF
J: TRBJ2-7; V: TRBV19; CDR3: CASSILGQGAYEQYF
J: TRBJ1-3; V: TRBV29-1; CDR3: CSVAPAGSSGNTIYF
J: TRBJ2-3; V: TRBV5-1; CDR3: CASSLATSRGTDTQYF
J: TRBJ2-3; V: TRBV6-6; CDR3: CASSYSGRNTDTQYF
J: TRBJ1-2; V: TRBV6-1; CDR3: CASSPGQPNYGYTF
J: TRBJ2-7; V: TRBV6-5; CDR3: CASSTRRLGEQYF
J: TRBJ2-7; V: TRBV9; CDR3: CASSVGGDPLGEQYF
J: TRBJ1-5; V: TRBV7-9; CDR3: CASSLQGTGNQPQHF
J: TRBJ1-1; V: TRBV21-1; CDR3: CASSKGAGGCHTEAFF
J: TRBJ2-2; V: TRBV5-4; CDR3: CASSLPSGLNTGELFF
J: TRBJ1-5; V: TRBV4-2; CDR3: CASSQVMGGVRPQHF
J: TRBJ2-2; V: TRBV5-1; CDR3: CASSGTTNTGELFF
J: TRBJ2-5; V: TRBV18; CDR3: CASSFTSGQETQYF
J: TRBJ2-5; V: TRBV5-5; CDR3: CASRHLGQTQETQYF
J: TRBJ2-7; V: TRBV7-2; CDR3: CASSLALGKYEQYF
J: TRBJ2-1; V: TRBV18; CDR3: CASSPPPGGNEQFF
J: TRBJ2-2; V: TRBV2; CDR3: CASSGQGARTGELFF
J: TRBJ2-1; V: TRBV6-5; CDR3: CASSSRTSGRTDEQFF
J: TRBJ1-3; V: TRBV5-6; CDR3: CASSHGTGAYSGNTIYF
J: TRBJ1-1; V: TRBV19; CDR3: CASSSRHRDTEAFF
J: .; V: TRBV7-6; CDR3: CASSPIGLAVDEQYF
J: TRBJ2-2; V: TRBV7-9; CDR3: CASSFTGTNTGELFF
J: TRBJ1-1; V: TRBV7-6; CDR3: CASSPIQGFDTEAFF
J: TRBJ2-7; V: TRBV7-2; CDR3: CASSSLAGLVYEQYF
J: TRBJ2-5; V: TRBV7-2; CDR3: CASSSPKTSGGVETQYF
J: TRBJ2-7; V: TRBV4-3; CDR3: CASSQTLTGAYEQYF
J: TRBJ2-1; V: TRBV30; CDR3: CAWSVGLADPTDEQFF
J: TRBJ2-1; V: TRBV6-5; CDR3: CASSYLADNEQFF
J: TRBJ2-1; V: TRBV11-3; CDR3: CASSPNLGTSGYNEQFF
J: TRBJ1-4; V: TRBV6-5; CDR3: CASSYEAGGNEKLFF
J: TRBJ1-5; V: TRBV4-3; CDR3: CASSQDRAGTGNQPQHF
J: TRBJ2-7; V: TRBV21-1; CDR3: CASGRCYEQYF
J: TRBJ2-1; V: TRBV6-1; CDR3: CASRVGGPVDEQFF
J: TRBJ2-5; V: TRBV7-9; CDR3: CASSLGPGTGGMTQYF
J: TRBJ2-7; V: TRBV30; CDR3: CAWSAASGGGKYF
J: TRBJ1-5; V: TRBV20-1; CDR3: CSARGQDKWHF
J: TRBJ2-7; V: TRBV5-4; CDR3: CASSDASGPGYEQYF
J: TRBJ2-1; V: TRBV5-1; CDR3: CASSVERWSSYNEQFF
J: TRBJ2-5; V: TRBV11-2; CDR3: CASSLGSSSGGSTQHF
J: TRBJ2-7; V: TRBV29-1; CDR3: CSVEDQGAAEQYF
J: TRBJ2-7; V: TRBV11-2; CDR3: CASSFVTGPYEQYF
J: TRBJ2-1; V: TRBV4-3; CDR3: CASSQVALAGDNEQFF
J: TRBJ2-4; V: TRBV11-2; CDR3: CASSASTGKNIQYF
J: TRBJ1-1; V: TRBV27; CDR3: CASSLTTGLNTEAFF
J: TRBJ2-3; V: TRBV2; CDR3: CASKGSNPSADTQYF
J: TRBJ1-2; V: TRBV11-2; CDR3: CASSLSVGNRGYTF
J: TRBJ1-5; V: TRBV6-6; CDR3: CASRPGQRDQPQHF
J: TRBJ2-2; V: TRBV7-2; CDR3: CASSLVQPPTGELFF